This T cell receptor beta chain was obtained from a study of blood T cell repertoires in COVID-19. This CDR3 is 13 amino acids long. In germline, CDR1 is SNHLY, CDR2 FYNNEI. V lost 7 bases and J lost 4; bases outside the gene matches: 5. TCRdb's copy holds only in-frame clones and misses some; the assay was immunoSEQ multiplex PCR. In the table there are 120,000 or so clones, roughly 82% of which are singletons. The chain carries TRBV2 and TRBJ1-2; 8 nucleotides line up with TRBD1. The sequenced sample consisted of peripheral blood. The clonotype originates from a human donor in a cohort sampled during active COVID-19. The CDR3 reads CASIRTGPYGYTF. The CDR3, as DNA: TGTGCCAGCATCCGGACAGGGCCCTATGGCTACACCTTC.